This note documents a single TCR beta chain sequence. Its antigen is currently unknown. TCRdb's copy holds only in-frame clones and misses some; the assay was immunoSEQ multiplex PCR. The sample has some 96,000 clones, 90% to 95% seen once. CDR1 ENHRY and CDR2 SYGVKD come from the germline V gene. V lost 0 bases and J lost 3; bases outside the gene matches: 10. The CDR3 totals 17 residues. Time point reported: cycle 4 day 1 (C4D1), after six to seven weeks of nivolumab. There was relapse after autologous stem cell transplantation in every patient, and there was variation in brentuximab vedotin exposure. The data were taken from a study of PD-1 blockade in classical Hodgkin lymphoma. Findings of the study overall: Prior to therapy, complete responders displayed diversity much like that of newly diagnosed patients. TCR diversity rose significantly by C4D1 in CD4+ but not CD8+ cells.

This sequence joins TRBV10-3 and TRBJ2-7, with 8 bases lining up with TRBD2. The sequences come from peripheral blood mononuclear cells (PBMCs), collected before the fourth cycle of nivolumab. This TCR was recovered from a human donor with classical Hodgkin lymphoma. The DNA for the CDR3 is TGTGCCATCAGTGAGTCTCTTCTAAGCGGGAGTCTCTACGAGCAGTACTTC. It is translated as CAISESLLSGSLYEQYF.